The 19 T cell receptor beta chains below all came from one sample that was sequenced in a study of T-cell reconstitution after alpha-beta-depleted transplantation in children. Construction of the TCRbeta library involved unique molecular identifiers. TCRdb re-analysed the PCR reads in MiXCR, keeping a single row per CDR3 protein. The sample includes 85,000 to 120,000 distinct CDR3 sequences, about 5.6% of them seen just once. The sample here was PBMCs, mostly from graft donor cells, taken 60 days after TCRalphabeta/CD19-depleted stem cell transplant. The receptors were gathered from a female patient aged 2 to 10 who had a stem cell transplant for Fanconi anemia, so the T cells may come from the graft donor.

The J gene is TRBJ2-5, the V gene TRBV5-1; 15 nucleotides align to TRBD2. The CDR3 spans 16 residues. Trimming cost V 4 bases and J 4 bases; bases outside gene matches: 5. CDR1 SGHRS and CDR2 YFSETQ come from the germline V gene. The CDR3 nucleotides are TGCGCCAGCAGCATCCGGACTAGCGGGAGGGCAGAGACCCAGTACTTC. Its protein product is CASSIRTSGRAETQYF. The full variable domain, completed using reference TRBV5-1 and TRBJ2-5, is KAGVTQTPRYLIKTRGQQVTLSCSPISGHRSVSWYQQTPGQGLQFLFEYFSETQRNKGNFPGRFSGRQFSNSRSEMNVSTLELGDSALYLCASSIRTSGRAETQYFGPGTRLLVL.

The chain carries TRBV14 and TRBJ2-2; D call uncertain. V dropped 1 base and J dropped 7 bases, with 13 bases sitting between them. From germline, CDR1 is SGHDN and CDR2 FVKESK. This CDR3 is built from 15 residues. The CDR3 sequence: CASSQGHQANGELFF. CDR3 bases: TGTGCCAGCAGCCAAGGGCACCAGGCTAACGGGGAGCTGTTTTTT.

The V call is TRBV20-1, the J call TRBJ1-5, with TRBD1 identical over 7 bases. J gave up 1 base and V 3 bases, and 9 bases lay outside the gene matches. The germline V gene encodes CDR1 DFQATT and CDR2 SNEGSKA (reference sequence). The CDR3 spans 16 residues. CDR3 residues: CSASRLRGRSNQPQHF. In DNA form, the CDR3 reads TGCAGTGCTAGTCGGTTAAGGGGGCGGAGCAATCAGCCCCAGCATTTT.

The rearrangement joins TRBV18 to TRBJ2-5, with D unresolved. Germline values: CDR1 KGHSH, CDR2 LQKENI. This CDR3 comprises 13 residues. The V end lost 2 bases, the J end lost 4 bases, and 8 bases lay between the germline ends. The CDR3 loop is CASSPGVSETQYF. The DNA for the CDR3 is TGTGCCAGCTCACCAGGAGTTTCAGAGACCCAGTACTTC.

This clonotype was detected a few times. V is TRBV4-2 and J is TRBJ2-3; 10 bases line up with TRBD2. Germline V lookup: CDR1 LGHNA, CDR2 YNFKEQ. The CDR3 extends over 17 amino acids. J lost 0 bases, V lost 3 bases, and 6 bases had no gene match. The CDR3 reads CASSQGLAGASTDTQYF. CDR3 DNA: TGTGCCAGCAGCCAGGGGCTAGCGGGGGCTAGCACAGATACGCAGTATTTT.

The chain couples TRBV7-8 to TRBJ1-5, with D unclear. Germline CDR1 SGHVS, CDR2 FQNEAQ. Trimming took off 2 bases at V and 2 bases at J, with 13 bases between the two ends. This CDR3 comprises 16 residues. The CDR3 spells CASSLFARRGNQPQHF. CDR3 bases: TGTGCCAGCAGCTTATTCGCACGGCGTGGCAATCAGCCCCAGCATTTT.

In this sample, this clonotype turned up many times. The rearrangement links TRBV20-1 to TRBJ2-1; TRBD2 matches at 7 bases. The length of the CDR3 is 16 residues. From germline, CDR1 is DFQATT and CDR2 SNEGSKA (reference sequence). The V and J ends lost 4 bases and 2 bases, in that order; junction bases with no gene match: 11. The CDR3 loop reads CSATEGSGSTYNEQFF. CDR3 sequence (DNA): TGCAGTGCTACCGAAGGTAGCGGGTCTACCTACAATGAGCAGTTCTTC.

The V and J genes are TRBV15 and TRBJ2-7; D might be TRBD2 (7 bases). Germline V lookup: CDR1 LNHNV, CDR2 YYDKDF (reference sequence). V was trimmed by 5 bases and J by 4 bases, leaving 15 bases between them. This CDR3 has 14 residues. The CDR3 protein is CATSEGGERYEQYF. For the CDR3, the DNA is TGTGCCACCAGCGAGGGGGGGGAAAGGTACGAGCAGTACTTC. The entire variable domain, with the rest obtained from reference TRBV15 and TRBJ2-7, is as follows: DAMVIQNPRYQVTQFGKPVTLSCSQTLNHNVMYWYQQKSSQAPKLLFHYYDKDFNNEADTPDNFQSRRPNTSFCFLDIRSPGLGDTAMYLCATSEGGERYEQYFGPGTRLTVT.

This clonotype was seen a few times. The rearrangement links TRBV19 to TRBJ2-2; D is unclear. The CDR3 has 15 amino acids. Looked up from germline, CDR1 is LNHDA and CDR2 is SQIVND (reference sequence). Trimming pared 3 bases from V and 1 base from J, leaving 9 bases between. The CDR3 reads CASSITAGNTGELFF. CDR3 nucleotide sequence: TGTGCCAGTAGTATTACGGCAGGGAACACCGGGGAGCTGTTTTTT.

This chain connects TRBV19 to TRBJ2-1; D not certain. Germline values: CDR1 LNHDA, CDR2 SQIVND (reference sequence). CDR3 length: 13 residues. Trimming removed 1 base from V and 5 bases from J, with 6 bases in between. CDR3 sequence (DNA): TGTGCCAGTAGTATAGGGACGAACAATGAGCAGTTCTTC. Translated: CASSIGTNNEQFF.

The chain is built from TRBV5-4 and TRBJ2-7; 11 bases are a match to TRBD2. Germline V gene lookup returns CDR1 SGHNT and CDR2 YYREEE (reference sequence). After removal of 2 bases from V and 3 bases from J, the junction contained 4 bases not matched to a gene. This CDR3 region has 15 residues. CDR3 amino acids: CASSFLTSGNYEQYF. In nucleotides, the CDR3 is TGTGCCAGCAGCTTTTTGACTAGCGGGAACTACGAGCAGTACTTC.

This clonotype showed up many times. The V gene is TRBV15, the J gene TRBJ2-1, with 11 bases matching TRBD1. J was trimmed by 1 base and V by 8 bases; bases with no gene match: 1. Germline V gene lookup returns CDR1 LNHNV and CDR2 YYDKDF (reference sequence). This CDR3 comprises 14 residues. CDR3 nucleotide sequence: TGTGCCACCGGGACAGGGGGTTCCTACAATGAGCAGTTCTTC. Translation: CATGTGGSYNEQFF.

The sample holds a few counts of this clonotype. The CDR3 protein is CASSFRAGVGHEQYF. CDR3 coding DNA: TGTGCCAGCAGTTTTCGAGCGGGAGTGGGGCACGAGCAGTACTTC. The chain links TRBV27 to TRBJ2-7; TRBD2 agrees at 8 bases. The CDR3 contains 15 residues. Germline loops: CDR1 MNHEY, CDR2 SMNVEV (reference sequence). The V segment lost 3 bases and the J segment 5 bases; nucleotides outside the gene matches: 9.

This clonotype was observed a handful of times. This rearrangement joins TRBV28 to TRBJ1-3; no firm D call. V lost 5 bases, J lost 9 bases, and 11 bases lay in between. CDR1 is MDHEN and CDR2 is SYDVKM in the germline V gene. The length of the CDR3 is 12 residues. The CDR3: CASSPPGSTIYF. CDR3 bases: TGTGCCAGCAGTCCTCCGGGGTCCACCATATATTTT.

Turning to this clonotype: A much larger clone lies a single base off, so this may be a read error. V gene TRBV12-3 or TRBV12-4 combines with J gene TRBJ2-7; 7 bases align to TRBD1. CDR3 length: 18 residues. CDR3 sequence reads: CACSSSSYRDSRVREQYF. CDR3 DNA: TGTGCCTGCAGTTCAAGTTCCTACCGGGACAGCCGGGTTCGGGAGCAGTACTTC.

This clonotype was observed many times. The chain uses TRBV27 and TRBJ1-1; D gene uncertain. V was trimmed by 2 bases and J by 4 bases, leaving 8 bases between them. The germline gives CDR1 MNHEY, CDR2 SMNVEV (reference sequence). The CDR3 has 13 residues. The CDR3 DNA reads TGTGCCAGCAGTTTAGTGGGCTTCACTGAAGCTTTCTTT. Amino acid sequence: CASSLVGFTEAFF.

This clonotype occurred many times. This rearrangement joins TRBV4-1 to TRBJ2-1; D is perhaps TRBD1 or TRBD2 (5 bases each). V was shortened by 4 bases and J by 5 bases, with 9 bases between the two germline ends. Germline CDR1 is MGHRA and CDR2 is YSYEKL. This CDR3 spans 13 amino acids. CDR3 sequence (DNA): TGCGCCAGCAGCCTCGGGACCAACAATGAGCAGTTCTTC. Protein product: CASSLGTNNEQFF.

This clonotype occurred a few times. The J gene is TRBJ1-5, the V gene TRBV28, with D perhaps TRBD1 (5 bases). The CDR3 has 14 residues. Trimming took 7 bases from V and 0 from J, leaving 10 bases between them. Germline-derived CDR1 and CDR2 are MDHEN and SYDVKM. This CDR3 reads CASKWGVSNQPQHF. As DNA, the CDR3 is TGTGCCAGCAAGTGGGGGGTTAGCAATCAGCCCCAGCATTTT.

Ten or more counts support this clonotype. The CDR3 sequence: CASRNSGRGYEQYF. DNA for the CDR3: TGTGCCAGCAGAAATAGCGGGAGGGGTTACGAGCAGTACTTC. The V call is TRBV12-3 or TRBV12-4, the J call TRBJ2-7; 11 bases are shared with TRBD2. This CDR3 has 14 amino acids. The junction had 5 bases not matched to a gene; V was cut back by 6 bases and J by 4 bases.